This T cell receptor beta chain was captured by sequencing in a study of blood T cell repertoires in COVID-19. Study-wide context: PBMCs, B-cell-depleted T cells, or T cells provided the cDNA or gDNA that made up the material.

The Seattle patients joined while their infection was active and were tracked longitudinally afterward. The germline V gene encodes CDR1 GTSNPN and CDR2 SVGIG (reference sequence). Trimming took off 3 bases at V and 0 bases at J, with 6 bases between the two ends. The CDR3 is 13 amino acids. Per the study methods: Cell counts per sample came from amplifying reference gene primers. The assay was immunoSEQ multiplex PCR, and TCRdb's table has in-frame clones only and misses some. The DNA was the basis for D and trimming; V, J and clone size are from that table. The data show 60,000 to 70,000 clones, with 75% to 90% seen just once and more than 15% held by the top ten.

This clonotype was sampled from a man aged 40-49 years with COVID-19, enrolled during active disease. This chain links TRBV30 with TRBJ1-3; D gene unclear. Sequencing was carried out using peripheral blood. CDR3 region: CAWRTYSGNTIYF. The CDR3, as DNA: TGTGCCTGGAGGACATACTCTGGAAACACCATATATTTT. The entire variable domain, with the rest obtained from reference TRBV30 and TRBJ1-3, is as follows: SQTIHQWPATLVQPVGSPLSLECTVEGTSNPNLYWYRQAAGRGLQLLFYSVGIGQISSEVPQNLSASRPQDRQFILSSKKLLLSDSGFYLCAWRTYSGNTIYFGEGSWLTVV.